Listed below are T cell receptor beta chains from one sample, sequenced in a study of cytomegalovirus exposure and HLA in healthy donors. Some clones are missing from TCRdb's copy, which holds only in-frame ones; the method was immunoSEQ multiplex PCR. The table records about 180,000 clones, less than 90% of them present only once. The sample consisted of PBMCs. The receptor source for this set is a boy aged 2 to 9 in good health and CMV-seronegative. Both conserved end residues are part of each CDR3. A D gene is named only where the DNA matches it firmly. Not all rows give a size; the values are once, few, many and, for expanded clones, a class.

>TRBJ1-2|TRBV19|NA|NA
TGTGCCAGTAGCATCCCCCCGGGGGGGAGCTTGAACTATGGCTACACCTTC
CASSIPPGGSLNYGYTF
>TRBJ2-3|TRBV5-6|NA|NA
TGTGCCAGCAGCTTGCCTACAGATACGCAGTATTTT
CASSLPTDTQYF
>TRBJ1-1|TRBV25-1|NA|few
TGTGCCAGCAGTGAACTGGGCAGGGGCACTGAAGCTTTCTTT
CASSELGRGTEAFF
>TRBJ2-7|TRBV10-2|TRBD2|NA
TGCGCCAGCAGTGACCCGCGGGGGGGTAACGAGCAGTACTTC
CASSDPRGGNEQYF
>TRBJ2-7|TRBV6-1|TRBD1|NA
TGTGCCAGCAGTGAAACTCTCACAGGGGTATTCTCTTCCTACGAGCAGTACTTC
CASSETLTGVFSSYEQYF
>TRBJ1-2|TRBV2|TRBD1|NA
TGTGCCAGCAGTGATCAGGGACAGGGGTATGGCTACACCTTC
CASSDQGQGYGYTF
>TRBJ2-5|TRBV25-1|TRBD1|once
TGTACCAGCAGGCCAGGGGGAGAGACCCAGTACTTC
CTSRPGGETQYF
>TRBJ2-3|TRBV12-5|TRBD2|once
TGTGCTAGTGGTTCCACCAATGCCCCCCTACTAGCGGGGTCCACAGATACGCAGTATTTT
CASGSTNAPLLAGSTDTQYF
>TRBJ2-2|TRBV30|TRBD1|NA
TGTGCCTGGACCCGGGACAGGGCCTACACCGGGGAGCTGTTTTTT
CAWTRDRAYTGELFF
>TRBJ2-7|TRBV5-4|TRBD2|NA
TGTGCCAGCATGACTAGCGGGACCGCACCGGTGATCTACGAGCAGTACTTC
CASMTSGTAPVIYEQYF
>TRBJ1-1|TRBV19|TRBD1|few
TGTGCCAGTAGTGCCCGACAGGGTGGAGGGGCTGAAGCTTTCTTT
CASSARQGGGAEAFF
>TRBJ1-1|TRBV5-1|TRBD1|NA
TGCGCCAGCAGCCGAACGACAGGGTACACTGAAGCTTTCTTT
CASSRTTGYTEAFF
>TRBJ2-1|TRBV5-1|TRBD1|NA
TGCGCCAGCAACCAGGGACAGAGCTCCTACAATGAGCAGTTCTTC
CASNQGQSSYNEQFF
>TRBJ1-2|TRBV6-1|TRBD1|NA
TGTGCCAGCAGTGAAGACGGACAGGACTATGGCTACACCTTC
CASSEDGQDYGYTF
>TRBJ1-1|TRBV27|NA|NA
TGTGCCAGCAGTTGGTCCCTAAACACTGAAGCTTTCTTT
CASSWSLNTEAFF
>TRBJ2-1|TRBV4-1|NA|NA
TGCGCCAGCAGCCAAGAGGGGCGGAACTCCTACAATGAGCAGTTCTTC
CASSQEGRNSYNEQFF
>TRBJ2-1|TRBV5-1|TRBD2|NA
TGCGCCAGCAGCTTGATGACTAGCGGGAGTTTGTCCTACAATGAGCAGTTCTTC
CASSLMTSGSLSYNEQFF
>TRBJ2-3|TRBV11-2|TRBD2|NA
TGTGCCAGCAGCAACTTTAGCGGGGGGGGCACAGATACGCAGTATTTT
CASSNFSGGGTDTQYF
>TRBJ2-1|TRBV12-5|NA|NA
TGTGCTAGTGGTCTCGGAGATGAGCAGTTCTTC
CASGLGDEQFF
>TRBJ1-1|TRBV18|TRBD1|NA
TGTGCCAGCTCACCATCGGGACAGGGGGCACGAACTTTCTTT
CASSPSGQGARTFF
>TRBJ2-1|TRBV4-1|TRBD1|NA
TGCGCCAGCAGCCAAGACAGGACAGGCTCCTACAATGAGCAGTTCTTC
CASSQDRTGSYNEQFF
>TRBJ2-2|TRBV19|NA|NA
TGTGCCAGTAAGAACAGACCCACCGGGGAGCTGTTTTTT
CASKNRPTGELFF
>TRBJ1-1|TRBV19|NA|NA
TGTGCCAGTAGCAACAGGCACACTGAAGCTTTCTTT
CASSNRHTEAFF
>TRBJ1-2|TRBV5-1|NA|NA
TGCGCCAGCAGCTGGGTGGGGGCGCGAACTGATGGCTACACCTTC
CASSWVGARTDGYTF
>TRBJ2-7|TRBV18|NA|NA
TGTGCCAGCTCACCTGTACGGGGGTACGAGCAGTACTTC
CASSPVRGYEQYF
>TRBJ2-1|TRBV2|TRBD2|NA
TGTGCCAGCACCATGGGGACTAGCGTTAGCTCCTACAATGAGCAGTTCTTC
CASTMGTSVSSYNEQFF
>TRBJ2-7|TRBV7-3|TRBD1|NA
TGTGCCAGCAGCACCGGTCGACAGGGGGAGAAGTACGAGCAGTACTTC
CASSTGRQGEKYEQYF
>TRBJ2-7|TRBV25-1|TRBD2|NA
TGTGCCAGCAGTGAATTAGCGGGAGGGTATGAGCAGTACTTC
CASSELAGGYEQYF
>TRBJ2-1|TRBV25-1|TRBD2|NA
TGTGCCAGCGGAAGGACTAGGTCCCCTAATGAGCAGTTCTTC
CASGRTRSPNEQFF
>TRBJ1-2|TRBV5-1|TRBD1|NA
TGCGCCAGCAGCTTGGCCACAGGGGCGGGGATCTTTTATGGCTACACCTTC
CASSLATGAGIFYGYTF
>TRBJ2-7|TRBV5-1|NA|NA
TGCGCCAGCAGAGAGGCCGGGGACGAGCAGTACTTC
CASREAGDEQYF
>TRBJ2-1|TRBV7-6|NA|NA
TGTGCCAGCAGTACTCTTAGGGGCCAGGTCAATGAGCAGTTCTTC
CASSTLRGQVNEQFF
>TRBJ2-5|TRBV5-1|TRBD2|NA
TGCGCCAGCAGCCGGTCGTTAGCGGGAGAAGAGACCCAGTACTTC
CASSRSLAGEETQYF
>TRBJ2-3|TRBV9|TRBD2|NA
TGTGCCAGCAGCCTACGGACTAGCGCAGATACGCAGTATTTT
CASSLRTSADTQYF
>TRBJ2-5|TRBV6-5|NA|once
TGTGCCAGCAGCCTGGACAGAATCCAAGAGACCCAGTACTTC
CASSLDRIQETQYF
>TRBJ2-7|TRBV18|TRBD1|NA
TGTGCCAGCTCACCCGGGACAGGGGTTGCCTACGAGCAGTACTTC
CASSPGTGVAYEQYF
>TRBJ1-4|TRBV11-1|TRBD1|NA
TGTGCCAGCAGTATCGGACAGGGTTATGAAAAACTGTTTTTT
CASSIGQGYEKLFF
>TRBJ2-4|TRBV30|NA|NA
TGTGCCTGGAGTGTACTATCCCGGGAGTTGAGCATTCAGTACTTC
CAWSVLSRELSIQYF
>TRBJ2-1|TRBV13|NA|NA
TGTGCCAGCAGCCCCCCCAGGATGGCCTCCCTATACAATGACGAGCAGTTCTTC
CASSPPRMASLYNDEQFF
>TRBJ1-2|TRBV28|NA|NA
TGTGCCAGCAGTTTTCAGTACGATGGCTACACCTTC
CASSFQYDGYTF
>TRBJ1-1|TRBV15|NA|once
TGTGCCACCAGCAGAGACAGGGGAAGGCTAACTGGAGCTTTCTTT
CATSRDRGRLTGAFF
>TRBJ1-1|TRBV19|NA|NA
TGTGCCAGTTCCTCTCGGACTGAAGCTTTCTTT
CASSSRTEAFF
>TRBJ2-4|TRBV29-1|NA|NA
TGCAGCGTTGAAGAGAACGGGAGCATTCAGTACTTC
CSVEENGSIQYF
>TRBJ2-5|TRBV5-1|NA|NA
TGCGCCTCCAGGGGGGAAGAGACCCAGTACTTC
CASRGEETQYF
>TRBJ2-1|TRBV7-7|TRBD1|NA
TGTGCTAGCAGCCTAAACCCGGGACAGGGTACCAATGAGCAGTTCTTC
CASSLNPGQGTNEQFF
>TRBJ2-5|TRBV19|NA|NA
TGTGCCAGTAGTACAGGCCCGGAGACCCAGTACTTC
CASSTGPETQYF
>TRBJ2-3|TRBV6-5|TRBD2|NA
TGTGCCAGCAGTTCCGGGGCTAGCGGTTACACAGATACGCAGTATTTT
CASSSGASGYTDTQYF